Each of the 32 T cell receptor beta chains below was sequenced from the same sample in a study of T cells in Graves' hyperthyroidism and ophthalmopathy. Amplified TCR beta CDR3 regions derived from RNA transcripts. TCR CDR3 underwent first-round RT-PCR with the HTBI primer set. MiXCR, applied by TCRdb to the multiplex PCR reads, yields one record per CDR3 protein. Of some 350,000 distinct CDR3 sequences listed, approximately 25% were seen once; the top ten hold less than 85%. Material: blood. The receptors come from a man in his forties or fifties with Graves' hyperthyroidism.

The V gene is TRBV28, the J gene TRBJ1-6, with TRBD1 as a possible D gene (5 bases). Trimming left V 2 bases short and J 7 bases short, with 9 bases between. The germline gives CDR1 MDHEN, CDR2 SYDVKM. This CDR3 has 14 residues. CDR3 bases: TGTGCCAGCAGTTTAAGTCAGGGAAATTCACCCCTCCACTTT. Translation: CASSLSQGNSPLHF.

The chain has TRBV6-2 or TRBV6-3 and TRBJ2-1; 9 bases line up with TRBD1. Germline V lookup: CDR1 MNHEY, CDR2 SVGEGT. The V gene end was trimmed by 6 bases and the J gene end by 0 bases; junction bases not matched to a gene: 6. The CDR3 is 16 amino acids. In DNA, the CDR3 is TGTGCCAGCAGCCTAACGACAGGGGGCTCCTACAATGAGCAGTTCTTC. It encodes CASSLTTGGSYNEQFF.

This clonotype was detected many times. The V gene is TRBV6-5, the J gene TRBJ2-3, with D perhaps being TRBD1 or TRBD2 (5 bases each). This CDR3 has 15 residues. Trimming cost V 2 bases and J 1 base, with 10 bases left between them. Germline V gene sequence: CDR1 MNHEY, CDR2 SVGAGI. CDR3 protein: CASSYGQGGTDTQYF. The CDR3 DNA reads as TGTGCCAGCAGTTACGGGCAGGGAGGCACAGATACGCAGTATTTT.

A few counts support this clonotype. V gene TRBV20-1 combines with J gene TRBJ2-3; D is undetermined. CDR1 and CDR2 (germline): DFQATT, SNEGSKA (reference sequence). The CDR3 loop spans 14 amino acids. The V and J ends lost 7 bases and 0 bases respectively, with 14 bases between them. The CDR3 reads CSVRRAQSTDTQYF. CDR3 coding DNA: TGCAGTGTCCGTCGGGCACAAAGCACAGATACGCAGTATTTT.

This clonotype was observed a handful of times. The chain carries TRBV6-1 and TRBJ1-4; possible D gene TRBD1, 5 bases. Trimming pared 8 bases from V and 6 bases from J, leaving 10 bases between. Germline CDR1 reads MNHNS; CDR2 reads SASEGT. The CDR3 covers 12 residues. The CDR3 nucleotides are TGTGCCAGCGGTGGGGCGGATGAAAAACTGTTTTTT. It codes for CASGGADEKLFF.

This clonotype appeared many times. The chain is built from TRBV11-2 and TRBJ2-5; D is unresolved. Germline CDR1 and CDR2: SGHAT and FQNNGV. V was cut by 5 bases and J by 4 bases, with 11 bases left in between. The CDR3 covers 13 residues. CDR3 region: CASSPVSGETQYF. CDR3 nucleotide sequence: TGTGCCAGCAGCCCAGTTAGTGGAGAGACCCAGTACTTC.

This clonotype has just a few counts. CDR3 DNA: TGCAGTGCTGAACAAGGGCGGGACACTGAAGCTTTCTTT. It translates to CSAEQGRDTEAFF. The V gene is TRBV20-1, the J gene TRBJ1-1; D remains unclear. Trimming took off 5 bases at V and 3 bases at J, with 13 bases between the two ends. In germline, CDR1 is DFQATT, CDR2 SNEGSKA (reference sequence). The CDR3 is 13 residues long.

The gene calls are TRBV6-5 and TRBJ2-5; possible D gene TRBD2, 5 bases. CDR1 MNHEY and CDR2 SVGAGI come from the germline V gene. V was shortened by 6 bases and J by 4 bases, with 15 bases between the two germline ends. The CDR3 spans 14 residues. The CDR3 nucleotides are TGTGCCAGCAGACTCGTAGGTGCGGGAGAGACCCAGTACTTC. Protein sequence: CASRLVGAGETQYF.

The CDR3 loop is CASQPSAESYNEQFF. The CDR3 DNA reads as TGTGCCAGCCAACCTTCGGCGGAATCCTACAATGAGCAGTTCTTC. This sequence joins TRBV12-3 or TRBV12-4 and TRBJ2-1; D is unresolved. Trimming took 8 bases from V and 1 from J, leaving 15 bases between them. The CDR3 is 15 amino acids.

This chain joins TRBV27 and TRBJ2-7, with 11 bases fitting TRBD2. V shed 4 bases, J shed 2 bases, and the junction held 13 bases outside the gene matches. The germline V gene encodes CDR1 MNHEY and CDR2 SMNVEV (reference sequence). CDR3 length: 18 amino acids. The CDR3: CASSSYTIAGGPPYEQYF. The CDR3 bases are TGTGCCAGCAGTTCCTACACTATAGCGGGAGGGCCCCCCTACGAGCAGTACTTC.

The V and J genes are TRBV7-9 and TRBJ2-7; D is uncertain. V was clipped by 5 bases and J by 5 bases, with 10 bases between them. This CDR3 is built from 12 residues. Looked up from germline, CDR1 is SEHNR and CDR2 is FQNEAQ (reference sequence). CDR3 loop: CASSDLGNEQYF. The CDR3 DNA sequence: TGTGCCAGCAGCGATTTGGGAAACGAGCAGTACTTC.

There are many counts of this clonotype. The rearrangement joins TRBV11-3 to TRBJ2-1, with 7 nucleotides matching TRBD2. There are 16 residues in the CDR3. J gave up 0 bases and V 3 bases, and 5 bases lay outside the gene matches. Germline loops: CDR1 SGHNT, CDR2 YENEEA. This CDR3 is CASSFLAGFSYNEQFF. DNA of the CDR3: TGTGCCAGCAGCTTTTTAGCGGGTTTCTCCTACAATGAGCAGTTCTTC.

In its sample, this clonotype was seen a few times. CDR3 sequence reads: CAIKGLAVFTDTQYF. As DNA, the CDR3 is TGTGCCATTAAAGGACTAGCGGTGTTCACAGATACGCAGTATTTT. The rearrangement uses TRBV6-1 and TRBJ2-3; 10 bases map to TRBD2. CDR1 and CDR2 from the germline V gene are MNHNS and SASEGT. CDR3 size: 15 residues. The J segment lost 2 bases and the V segment lost 10 bases, leaving 9 bases of the junction unmatched.

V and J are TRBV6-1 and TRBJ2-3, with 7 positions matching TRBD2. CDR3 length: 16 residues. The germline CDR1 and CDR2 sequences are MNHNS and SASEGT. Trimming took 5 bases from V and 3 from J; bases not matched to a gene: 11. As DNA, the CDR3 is TGTGCCAGCAGTTTAAGGGGCGGGAGTGCGACAGATACGCAGTATTTT. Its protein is CASSLRGGSATDTQYF.

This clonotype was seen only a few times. DNA of the CDR3: TGTGCCAGCAGTTCGTTTGCAGGGGGCAAGCAGTACTTC. This codes for CASSSFAGGKQYF. The genes are TRBV27 and TRBJ2-7, with TRBD1 matching over 8 bases. CDR3 size: 13 residues. V shed 4 bases, J shed 8 bases, and the junction held 7 bases outside the gene matches. Germline V CDR1 and CDR2: MNHEY, SMNVEV (reference sequence).

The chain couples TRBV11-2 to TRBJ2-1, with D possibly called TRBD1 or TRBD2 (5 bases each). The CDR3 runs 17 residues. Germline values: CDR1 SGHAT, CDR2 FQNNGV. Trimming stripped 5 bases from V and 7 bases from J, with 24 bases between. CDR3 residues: CASSPTARARGFNEQFF. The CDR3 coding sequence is TGTGCCAGCAGCCCGACGGCAAGGGCGAGGGGATTTAATGAGCAGTTCTTC.

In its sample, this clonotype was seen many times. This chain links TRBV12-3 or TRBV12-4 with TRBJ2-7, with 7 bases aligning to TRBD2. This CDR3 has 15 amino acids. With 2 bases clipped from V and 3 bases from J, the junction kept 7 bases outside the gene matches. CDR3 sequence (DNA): TGTGCCAGCAGTTTATTGGCGGGAGCGGTCTACGAGCAGTACTTC. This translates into CASSLLAGAVYEQYF.

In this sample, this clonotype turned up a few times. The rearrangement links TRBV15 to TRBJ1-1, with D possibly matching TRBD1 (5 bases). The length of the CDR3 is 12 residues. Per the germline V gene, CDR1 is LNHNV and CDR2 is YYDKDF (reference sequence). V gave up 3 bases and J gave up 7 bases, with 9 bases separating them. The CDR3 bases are TGTGCCACCAGCAGTGAGGGGCGTGAAGCTTTCTTT. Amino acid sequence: CATSSEGREAFF.

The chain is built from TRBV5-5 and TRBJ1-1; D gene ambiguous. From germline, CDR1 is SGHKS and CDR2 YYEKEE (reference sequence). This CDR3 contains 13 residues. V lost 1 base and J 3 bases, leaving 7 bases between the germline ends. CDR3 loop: CASSLMGYTEAFF. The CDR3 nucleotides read TGTGCCAGCAGCTTGATGGGGTACACTGAAGCTTTCTTT.

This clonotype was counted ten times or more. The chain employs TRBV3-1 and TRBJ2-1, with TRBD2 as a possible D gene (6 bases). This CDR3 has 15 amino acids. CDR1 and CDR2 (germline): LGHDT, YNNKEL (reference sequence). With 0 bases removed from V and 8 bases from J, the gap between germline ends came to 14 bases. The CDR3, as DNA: TGTGCCAGCAGCCAAGATGGTTCAGGGAGGCATGAGCAGTTCTTC. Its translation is CASSQDGSGRHEQFF.

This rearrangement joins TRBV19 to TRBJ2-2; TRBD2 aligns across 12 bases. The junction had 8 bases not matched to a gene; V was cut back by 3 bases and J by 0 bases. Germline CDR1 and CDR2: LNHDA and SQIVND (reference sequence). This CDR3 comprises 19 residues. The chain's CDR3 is CASSMRRLAGVPNTGELFF. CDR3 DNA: TGTGCCAGTAGTATGAGGAGACTAGCGGGAGTACCGAACACCGGGGAGCTGTTTTTT.

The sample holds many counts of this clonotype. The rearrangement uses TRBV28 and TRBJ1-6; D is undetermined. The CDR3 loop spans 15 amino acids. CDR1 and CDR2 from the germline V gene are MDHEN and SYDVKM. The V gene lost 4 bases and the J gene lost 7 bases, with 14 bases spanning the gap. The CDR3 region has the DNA TGTGCCAGCAGTTCCGGGCCTCCCACGAATTCACCCCTCCACTTT. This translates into CASSSGPPTNSPLHF. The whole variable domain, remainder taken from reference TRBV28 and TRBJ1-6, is DVKVTQSSRYLVKRTGEKVFLECVQDMDHENMFWYRQDPGLGLRLIYFSYDVKMKEKGDIPEGYSVSREKKERFSLILESASTNQTSMYLCASSSGPPTNSPLHFGNGTRLTVT.

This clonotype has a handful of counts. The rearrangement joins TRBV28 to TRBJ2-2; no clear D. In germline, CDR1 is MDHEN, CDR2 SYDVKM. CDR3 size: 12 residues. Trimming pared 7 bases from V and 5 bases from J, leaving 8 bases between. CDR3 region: CASTEQTGELFF. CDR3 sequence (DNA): TGTGCCAGCACCGAACAGACCGGGGAGCTGTTTTTT.

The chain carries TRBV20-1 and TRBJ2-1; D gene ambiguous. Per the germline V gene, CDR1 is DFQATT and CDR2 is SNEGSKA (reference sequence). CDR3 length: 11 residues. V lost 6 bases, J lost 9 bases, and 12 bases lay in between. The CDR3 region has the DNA TGCAGTGCGGAAGCACCTGGTGAGCAGTTCTTC. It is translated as CSAEAPGEQFF.

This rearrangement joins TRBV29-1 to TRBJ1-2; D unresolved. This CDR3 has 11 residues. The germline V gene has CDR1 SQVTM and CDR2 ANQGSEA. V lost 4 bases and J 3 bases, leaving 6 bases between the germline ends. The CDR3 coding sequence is TGCAGCGTTGTAAGGGACTATGGCTACACCTTC. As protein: CSVVRDYGYTF. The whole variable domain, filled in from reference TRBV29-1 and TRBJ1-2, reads SAVISQKPSRDICQRGTSLTIQCQVDSQVTMMFWYRQQPGQSLTLIATANQGSEATYESGFVIDKFPISRPNLTFSTLTVSNMSPEDSSIYLCSVVRDYGYTFGSGTRLTVV.

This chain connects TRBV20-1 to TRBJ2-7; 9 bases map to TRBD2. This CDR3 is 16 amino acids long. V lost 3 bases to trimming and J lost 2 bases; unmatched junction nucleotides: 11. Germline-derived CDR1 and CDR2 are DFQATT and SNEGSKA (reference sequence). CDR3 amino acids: CSASQRWAGGTYEQYF. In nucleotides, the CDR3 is TGCAGTGCTAGCCAACGCTGGGCGGGAGGGACCTACGAGCAGTACTTC.

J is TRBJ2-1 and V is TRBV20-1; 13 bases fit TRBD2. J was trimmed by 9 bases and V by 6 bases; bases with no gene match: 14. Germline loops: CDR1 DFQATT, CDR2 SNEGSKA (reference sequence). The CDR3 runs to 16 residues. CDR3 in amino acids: CSATFGLAGDYGEQFF. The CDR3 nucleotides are TGCAGTGCAACATTCGGACTAGCGGGAGACTATGGTGAGCAGTTCTTC.

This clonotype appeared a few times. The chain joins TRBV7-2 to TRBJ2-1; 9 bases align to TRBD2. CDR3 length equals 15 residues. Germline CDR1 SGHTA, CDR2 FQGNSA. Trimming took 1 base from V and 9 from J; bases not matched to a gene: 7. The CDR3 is CASSLVAGEVGEQFF. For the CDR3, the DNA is TGTGCCAGCAGCTTAGTAGCGGGAGAGGTAGGTGAGCAGTTCTTC.

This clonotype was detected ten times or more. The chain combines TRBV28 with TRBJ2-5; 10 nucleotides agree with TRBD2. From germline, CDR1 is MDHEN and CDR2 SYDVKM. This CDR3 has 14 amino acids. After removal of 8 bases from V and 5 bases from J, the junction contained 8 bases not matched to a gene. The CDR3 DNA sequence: TGTGCCAGCGGGGATAGCGGGAGGCGGGAGACCCAGTACTTC. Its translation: CASGDSGRRETQYF.

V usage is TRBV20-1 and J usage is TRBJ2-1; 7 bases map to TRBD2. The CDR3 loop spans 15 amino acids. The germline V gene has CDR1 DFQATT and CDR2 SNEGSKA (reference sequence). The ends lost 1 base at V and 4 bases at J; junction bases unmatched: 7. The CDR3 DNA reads TGCAGTGCTAGAGGGGGACTAAATACTTACAATGAGCAGTTCTTC. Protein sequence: CSARGGLNTYNEQFF.

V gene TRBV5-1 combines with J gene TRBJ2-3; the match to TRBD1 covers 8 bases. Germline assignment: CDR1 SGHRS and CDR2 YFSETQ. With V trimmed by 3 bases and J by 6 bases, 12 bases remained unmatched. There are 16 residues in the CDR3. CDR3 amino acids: CASSSDRAKMWDTQYF. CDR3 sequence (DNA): TGCGCCAGCAGCTCGGACAGGGCCAAAATGTGGGATACGCAGTATTTT. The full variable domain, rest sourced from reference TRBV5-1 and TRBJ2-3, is KAGVTQTPRYLIKTRGQQVTLSCSPISGHRSVSWYQQTPGQGLQFLFEYFSETQRNKGNFPGRFSGRQFSNSRSEMNVSTLELGDSALYLCASSSDRAKMWDTQYFGPGTRLTVL.

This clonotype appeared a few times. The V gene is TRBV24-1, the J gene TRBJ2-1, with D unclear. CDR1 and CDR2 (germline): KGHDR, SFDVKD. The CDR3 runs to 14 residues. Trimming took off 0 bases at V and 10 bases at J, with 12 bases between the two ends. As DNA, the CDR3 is TGTGCCACCAGTGATTTGCAAGGGCTGGGGGAGCAGTTCTTC. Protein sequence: CATSDLQGLGEQFF.